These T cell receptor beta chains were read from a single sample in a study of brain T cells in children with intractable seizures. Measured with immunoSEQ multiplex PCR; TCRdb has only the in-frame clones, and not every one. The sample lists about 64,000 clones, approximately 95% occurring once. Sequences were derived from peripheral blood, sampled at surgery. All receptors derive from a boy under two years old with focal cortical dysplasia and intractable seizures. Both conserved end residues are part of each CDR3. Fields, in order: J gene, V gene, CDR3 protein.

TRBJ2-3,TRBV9,CASSDGSGASGRAGDTQYF
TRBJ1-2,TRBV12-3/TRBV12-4,CASSLGVYGYTF
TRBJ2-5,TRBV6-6,CASSRGYGLAGLQETQYF
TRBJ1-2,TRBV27,CASSSYSGSNYGYTF
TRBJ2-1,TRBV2,CASSEAENEQFF
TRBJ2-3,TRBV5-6,CASSLQTGAADTQYF
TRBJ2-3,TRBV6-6,CASSSGQWGTDTQYF
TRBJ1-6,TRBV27,CATAFGTGVGNSPLHF
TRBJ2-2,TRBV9,CASSVDVNTGELFF
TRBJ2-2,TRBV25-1,CASSERGFGELFF
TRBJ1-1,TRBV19,CASSLGRTEAFF
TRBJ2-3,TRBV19,CASSIDPGRGTDTQYF
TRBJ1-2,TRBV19,CASSIGVNYGYTF
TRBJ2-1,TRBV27,CASSFWGGYNEQFF
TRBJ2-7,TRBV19,CASSIGAGTGYEQYF
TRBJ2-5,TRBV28,CASSFARRQETQYF